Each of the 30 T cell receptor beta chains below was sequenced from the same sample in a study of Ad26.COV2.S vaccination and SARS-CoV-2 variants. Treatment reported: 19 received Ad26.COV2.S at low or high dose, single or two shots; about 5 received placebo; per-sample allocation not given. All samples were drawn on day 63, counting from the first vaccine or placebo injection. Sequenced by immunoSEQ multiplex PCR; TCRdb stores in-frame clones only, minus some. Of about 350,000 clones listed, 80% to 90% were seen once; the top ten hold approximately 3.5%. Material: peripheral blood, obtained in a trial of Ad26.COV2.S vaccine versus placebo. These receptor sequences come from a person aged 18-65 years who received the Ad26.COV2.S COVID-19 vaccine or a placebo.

Written as DNA, the CDR3 is TGTGCCAGCAGCCGTTCTTGGGAGGAAGCTTTCTTT. Translated: CASSRSWEEAFF. V and J are TRBV7-2 and TRBJ1-1, with no clear D. The ends were cut back, 5 bases at V and 8 bases at J, with 12 bases in the middle. In germline, CDR1 is SGHTA, CDR2 FQGNSA. The CDR3 runs to 12 residues.

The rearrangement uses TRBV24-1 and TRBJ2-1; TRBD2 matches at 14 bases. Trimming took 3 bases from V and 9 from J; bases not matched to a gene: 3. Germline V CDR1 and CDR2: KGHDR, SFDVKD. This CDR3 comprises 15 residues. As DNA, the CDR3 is TGTGCCACCAGTGATGGGACTAGCGGGAGCCGTGAGCAGTTCTTC. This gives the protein CATSDGTSGSREQFF.

CDR3 protein: CASSEDVAGGRETQYF. For the CDR3, the DNA is TGCGCCAGCAGCGAAGATGTAGCGGGGGGGCGGGAGACCCAGTACTTC. This chain joins TRBV5-1 and TRBJ2-5, with 11 nucleotides matching TRBD2. The CDR3 is 16 residues long. Germline-derived CDR1 and CDR2 are SGHRS and YFSETQ. Trimming at V came to 4 bases and at J to 5 bases, leaving 10 bases not matched to a gene.

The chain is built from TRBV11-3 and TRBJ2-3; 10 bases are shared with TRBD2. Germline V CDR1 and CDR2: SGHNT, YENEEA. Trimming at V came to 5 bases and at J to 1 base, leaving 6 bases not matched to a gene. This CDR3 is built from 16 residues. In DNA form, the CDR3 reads TGTGCCAGCAGCCCGACCGGGACTAGCGGCACAGATACGCAGTATTTT. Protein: CASSPTGTSGTDTQYF.

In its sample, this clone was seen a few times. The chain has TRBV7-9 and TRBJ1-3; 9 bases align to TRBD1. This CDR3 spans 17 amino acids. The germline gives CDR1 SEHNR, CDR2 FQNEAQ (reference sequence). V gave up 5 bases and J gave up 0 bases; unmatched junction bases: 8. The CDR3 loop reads CASSLPGQGGSGNTIYF. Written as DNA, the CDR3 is TGTGCCAGCAGCCTACCGGGACAGGGAGGCTCTGGAAACACCATATATTTT.

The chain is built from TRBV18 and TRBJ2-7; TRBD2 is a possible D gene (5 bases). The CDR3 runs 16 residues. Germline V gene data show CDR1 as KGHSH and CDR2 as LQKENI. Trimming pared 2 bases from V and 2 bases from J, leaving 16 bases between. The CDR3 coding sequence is TGTGCCAGCTCACCATCCCCGTCGACTAAAACCTACGAGCAGTACTTC. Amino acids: CASSPSPSTKTYEQYF.

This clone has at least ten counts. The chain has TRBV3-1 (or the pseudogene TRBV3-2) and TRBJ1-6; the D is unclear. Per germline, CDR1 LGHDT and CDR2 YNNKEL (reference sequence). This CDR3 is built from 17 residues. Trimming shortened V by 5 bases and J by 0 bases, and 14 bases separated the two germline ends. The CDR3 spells CASSKTPTDSYNSPLHF. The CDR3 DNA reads TGTGCCAGCAGCAAGACACCTACCGACTCCTATAATTCACCCCTCCACTTT.

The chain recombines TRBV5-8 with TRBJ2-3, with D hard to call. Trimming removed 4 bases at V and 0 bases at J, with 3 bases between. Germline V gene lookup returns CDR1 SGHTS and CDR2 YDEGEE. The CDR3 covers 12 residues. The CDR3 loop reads CASSLSTDTQYF. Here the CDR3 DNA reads TGTGCCAGCAGCCTGAGCACAGATACGCAGTATTTT.

CDR3 region: CASSVTGYSDTQYF. The CDR3 nucleotides are TGTGCCAGTAGTGTGACAGGGTATTCAGATACGCAGTATTTT. This sequence joins TRBV19 and TRBJ2-3; 7 positions agree with TRBD1. After removal of 5 bases from V and 4 bases from J, the junction contained 6 bases not matched to a gene. This CDR3 is 14 amino acids long. Germline V lookup: CDR1 LNHDA, CDR2 SQIVND (reference sequence).

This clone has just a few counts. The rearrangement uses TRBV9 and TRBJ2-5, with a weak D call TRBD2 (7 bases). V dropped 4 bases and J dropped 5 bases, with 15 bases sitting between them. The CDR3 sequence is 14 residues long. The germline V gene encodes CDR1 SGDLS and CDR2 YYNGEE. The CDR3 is CASSLGGPDETQYF. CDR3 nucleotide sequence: TGTGCCAGCAGCTTGGGGGGGCCAGATGAGACCCAGTACTTC.

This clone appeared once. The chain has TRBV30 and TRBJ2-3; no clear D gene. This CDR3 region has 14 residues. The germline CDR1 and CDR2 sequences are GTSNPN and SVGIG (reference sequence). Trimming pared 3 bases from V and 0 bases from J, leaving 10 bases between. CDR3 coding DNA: TGTGCCTGGAGGGTTCCAGGTAGCACAGATACGCAGTATTTT. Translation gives CAWRVPGSTDTQYF. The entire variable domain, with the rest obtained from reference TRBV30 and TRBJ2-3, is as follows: SQTIHQWPATLVQPVGSPLSLECTVEGTSNPNLYWYRQAAGRGLQLLFYSVGIGQISSEVPQNLSASRPQDRQFILSSKKLLLSDSGFYLCAWRVPGSTDTQYFGPGTRLTVL.

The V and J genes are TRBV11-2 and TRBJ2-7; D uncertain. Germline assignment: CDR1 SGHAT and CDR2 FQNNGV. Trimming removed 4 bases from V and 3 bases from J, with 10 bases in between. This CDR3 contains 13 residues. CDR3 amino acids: CASSSIDVYEQYF. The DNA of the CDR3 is TGTGCCAGCAGCTCCATCGATGTCTACGAGCAGTACTTC.

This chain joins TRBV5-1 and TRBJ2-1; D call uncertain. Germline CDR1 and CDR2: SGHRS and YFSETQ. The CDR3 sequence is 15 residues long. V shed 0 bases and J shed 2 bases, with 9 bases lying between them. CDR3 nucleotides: TGCGCCAGCAGCTTGGCCCCAGGAGCCTACAATGAGCAGTTCTTC. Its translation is CASSLAPGAYNEQFF.

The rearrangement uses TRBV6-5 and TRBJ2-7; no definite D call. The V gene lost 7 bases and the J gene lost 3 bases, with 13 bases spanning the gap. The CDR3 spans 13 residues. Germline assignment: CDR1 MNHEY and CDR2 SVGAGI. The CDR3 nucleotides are TGTGCCAGCACCTCGTCCAGGAACTACGAGCAGTACTTC. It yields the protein CASTSSRNYEQYF.

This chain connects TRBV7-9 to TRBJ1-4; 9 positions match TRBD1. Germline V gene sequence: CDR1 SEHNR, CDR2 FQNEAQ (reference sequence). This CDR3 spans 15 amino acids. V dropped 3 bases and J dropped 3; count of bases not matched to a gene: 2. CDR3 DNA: TGTGCCAGCAGCTTGGACAGGGGCTCTAATGAAAAACTGTTTTTT. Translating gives CASSLDRGSNEKLFF. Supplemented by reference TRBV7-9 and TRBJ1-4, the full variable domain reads DTGVSQNPRHKITKRGQNVTFRCDPISEHNRLYWYRQTLGQGPEFLTYFQNEAQLEKSRLLSDRFSAERPKGSFSTLEIQRTEQGDSAMYLCASSLDRGSNEKLFFGSGTQLSVL.

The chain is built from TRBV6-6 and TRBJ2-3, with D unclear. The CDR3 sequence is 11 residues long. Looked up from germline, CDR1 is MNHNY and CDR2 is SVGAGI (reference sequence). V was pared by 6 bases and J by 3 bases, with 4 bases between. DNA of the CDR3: TGTGCCAGCAGCCGTACAGATACGCAGTATTTT. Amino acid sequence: CASSRTDTQYF.

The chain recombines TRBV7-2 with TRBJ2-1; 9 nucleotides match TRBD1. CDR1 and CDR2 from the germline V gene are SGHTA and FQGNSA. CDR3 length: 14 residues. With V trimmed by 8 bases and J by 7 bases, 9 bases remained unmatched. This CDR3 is CASGWDRVSNEQFF. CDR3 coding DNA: TGTGCCAGCGGCTGGGACAGGGTGTCGAATGAGCAGTTCTTC.

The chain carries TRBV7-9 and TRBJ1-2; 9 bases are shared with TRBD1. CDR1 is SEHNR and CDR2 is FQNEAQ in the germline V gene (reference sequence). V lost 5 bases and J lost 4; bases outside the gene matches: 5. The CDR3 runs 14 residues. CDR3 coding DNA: TGTGCCAGCAGCCGGACAGGGGCTCTCTATGGCTACACCTTC. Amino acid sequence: CASSRTGALYGYTF. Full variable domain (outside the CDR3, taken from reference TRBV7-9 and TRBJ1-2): DTGVSQNPRHKITKRGQNVTFRCDPISEHNRLYWYRQTLGQGPEFLTYFQNEAQLEKSRLLSDRFSAERPKGSFSTLEIQRTEQGDSAMYLCASSRTGALYGYTFGSGTRLTVV.

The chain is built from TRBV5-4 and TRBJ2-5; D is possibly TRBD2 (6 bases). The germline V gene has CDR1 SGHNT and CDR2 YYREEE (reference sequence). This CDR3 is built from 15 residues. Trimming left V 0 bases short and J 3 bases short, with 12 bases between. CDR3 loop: CASSLEGGGEETQYF. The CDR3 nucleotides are TGTGCCAGCAGCTTGGAGGGAGGCGGGGAAGAGACCCAGTACTTC.

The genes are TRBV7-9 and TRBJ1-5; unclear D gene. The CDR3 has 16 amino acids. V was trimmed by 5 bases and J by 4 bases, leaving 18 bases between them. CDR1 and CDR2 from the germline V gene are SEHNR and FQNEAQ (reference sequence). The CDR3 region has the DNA TGTGCCAGCAGCAACACCGATACCCTTATTAATCAGCCCCAGCATTTT. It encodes CASSNTDTLINQPQHF.

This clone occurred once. The CDR3 reads CASSPDRGEETQYF. CDR3 nucleotide sequence: TGCGCCAGCAGCCCCGACAGGGGCGAAGAGACCCAGTACTTC. The chain is built from TRBV5-1 and TRBJ2-5; 8 nucleotides line up with TRBD1. CDR3 length: 14 residues. J was trimmed by 3 bases and V by 4 bases; bases with no gene match: 5. Germline values: CDR1 SGHRS, CDR2 YFSETQ.

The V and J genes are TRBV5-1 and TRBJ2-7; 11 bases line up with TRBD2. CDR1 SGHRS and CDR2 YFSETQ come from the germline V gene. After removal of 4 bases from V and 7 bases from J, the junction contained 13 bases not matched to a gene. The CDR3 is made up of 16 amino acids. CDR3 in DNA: TGCGCCAGCAGCACCCGAGGACTAGCGGGTGATGGGGAGCAGTACTTC. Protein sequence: CASSTRGLAGDGEQYF.

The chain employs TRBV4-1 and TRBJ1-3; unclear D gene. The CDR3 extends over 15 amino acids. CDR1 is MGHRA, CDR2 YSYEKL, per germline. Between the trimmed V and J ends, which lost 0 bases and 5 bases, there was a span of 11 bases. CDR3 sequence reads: CASSQEETARNTIYF. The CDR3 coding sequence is TGCGCCAGCAGCCAAGAGGAAACAGCTAGAAACACCATATATTTT.

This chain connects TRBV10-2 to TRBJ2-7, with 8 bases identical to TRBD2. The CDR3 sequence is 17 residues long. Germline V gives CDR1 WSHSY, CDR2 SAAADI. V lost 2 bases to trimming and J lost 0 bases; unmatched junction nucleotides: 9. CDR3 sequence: CASSELSSGYSSYEQYF. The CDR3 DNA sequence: TGCGCCAGCAGTGAGCTGTCTAGCGGGTACTCCTCCTACGAGCAGTACTTC.

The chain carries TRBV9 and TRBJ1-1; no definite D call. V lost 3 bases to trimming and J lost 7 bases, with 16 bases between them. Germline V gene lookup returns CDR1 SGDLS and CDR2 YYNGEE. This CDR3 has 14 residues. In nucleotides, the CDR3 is TGTGCCAGCAGCGCCCCATGGCGAACGGGTGAAGCTTTCTTT. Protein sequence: CASSAPWRTGEAFF.

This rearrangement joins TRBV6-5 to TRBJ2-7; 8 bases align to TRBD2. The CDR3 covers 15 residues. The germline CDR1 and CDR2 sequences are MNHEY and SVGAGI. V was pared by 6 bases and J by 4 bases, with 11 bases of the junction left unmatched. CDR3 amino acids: CASSDGLAGEYEQYF. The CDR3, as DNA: TGTGCCAGCAGCGACGGACTAGCAGGGGAGTACGAGCAGTACTTC.

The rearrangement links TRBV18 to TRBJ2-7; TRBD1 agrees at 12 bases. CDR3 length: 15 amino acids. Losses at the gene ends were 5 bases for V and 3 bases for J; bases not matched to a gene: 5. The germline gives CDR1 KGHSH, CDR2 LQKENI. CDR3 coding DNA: TGTGCCAGCTCAGCCGGGACAGGGGGCCACTACGAGCAGTACTTC. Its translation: CASSAGTGGHYEQYF.

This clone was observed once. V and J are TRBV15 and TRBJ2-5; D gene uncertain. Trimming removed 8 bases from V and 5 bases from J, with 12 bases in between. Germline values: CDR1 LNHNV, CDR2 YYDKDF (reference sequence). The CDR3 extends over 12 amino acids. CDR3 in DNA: TGTGCCACCCAAAGTTTTGGGGAGACCCAGTACTTC. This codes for CATQSFGETQYF.

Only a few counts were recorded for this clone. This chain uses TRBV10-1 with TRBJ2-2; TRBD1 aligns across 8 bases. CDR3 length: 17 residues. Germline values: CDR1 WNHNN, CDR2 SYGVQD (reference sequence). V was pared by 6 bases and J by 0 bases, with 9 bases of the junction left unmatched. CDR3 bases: TGCGCCAGCAGAGACGAGGGACAGGTGGCGAACACCGGGGAGCTGTTTTTT. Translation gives CASRDEGQVANTGELFF.

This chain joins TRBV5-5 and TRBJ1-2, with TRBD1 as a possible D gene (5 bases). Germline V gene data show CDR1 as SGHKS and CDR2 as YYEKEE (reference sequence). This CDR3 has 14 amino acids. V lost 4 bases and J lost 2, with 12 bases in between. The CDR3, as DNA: TGTGCCAGCAGCCCCTTAGGGGACAACTATGGCTACACCTTC. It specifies CASSPLGDNYGYTF. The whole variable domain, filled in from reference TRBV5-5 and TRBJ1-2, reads DAGVTQSPTHLIKTRGQQVTLRCSPISGHKSVSWYQQVLGQGPQFIFQYYEKEERGRGNFPDRFSARQFPNYSSELNVNALLLGDSALYLCASSPLGDNYGYTFGSGTRLTVV.